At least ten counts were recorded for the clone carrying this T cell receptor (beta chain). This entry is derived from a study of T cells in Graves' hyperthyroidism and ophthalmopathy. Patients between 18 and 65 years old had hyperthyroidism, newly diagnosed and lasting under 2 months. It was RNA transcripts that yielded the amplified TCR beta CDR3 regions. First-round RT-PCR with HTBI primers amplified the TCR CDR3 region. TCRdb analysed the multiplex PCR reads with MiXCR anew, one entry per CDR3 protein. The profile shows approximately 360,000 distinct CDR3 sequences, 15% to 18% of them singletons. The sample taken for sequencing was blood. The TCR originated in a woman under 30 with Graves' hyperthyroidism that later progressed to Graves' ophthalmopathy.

The CDR3 spells CASSPWGQGHTSGANVLTF. For the CDR3, the DNA is TGTGCCAGCAGCCCTTGGGGACAGGGTCATACCTCTGGGGCCAACGTCCTGACTTTC. The chain has TRBV11-2 and TRBJ2-6; TRBD1 matches at 9 bases. Trimming cost V 5 bases and J 0 bases; bases outside gene matches: 11. The CDR3 extends over 19 amino acids. Germline V gene data show CDR1 as SGHAT and CDR2 as FQNNGV.